Included here is one TCR beta chain sequence, with context. Its antigen is unidentified. Here immunoSEQ multiplex PCR was the method, and the copy in TCRdb shows in-frame clones only, minus some. In the table there are 19,000 or so clones, approximately 85% of which are singletons. This sample was taken from a study of PD-1 blockade in classical Hodgkin lymphoma. Study results and caveats: At C4D1, TCR diversity had climbed significantly for CD4+ cells, though not for CD8+ cells. Patients starting nivolumab less than 1 year after ASCT had lower diversity and were excluded from later analyses. Before treatment, TCR diversity in newly diagnosed patients was reportedly lower than in healthy donors. Those achieving complete response showed baseline diversity like newly diagnosed patients.

Time point here: cycle 4 day 1 (C4D1), after five to seven weeks of nivolumab. Every patient relapsed after autologous stem cell transplantation, and brentuximab vedotin exposure varied. CDR3 length: 15 residues. V lost 1 base and J lost 5; bases outside the gene matches: 4. Germline lookup yields CDR1 SGHTA and CDR2 FQGNSA. Material: peripheral blood mononuclear cells (PBMCs), obtained before the fourth cycle of nivolumab. The TCR was taken from a human donor with classical Hodgkin lymphoma. The chain recombines TRBV7-2 with TRBJ1-5; 8 nucleotides line up with TRBD1. CDR3 DNA sequence: TGTGCCAGCAGCTTAGGGGACAGGATATATCAGCCCCAGCATTTT. This gives the protein CASSLGDRIYQPQHF.